This record concerns one T cell receptor (beta chain) sequence. The antigen is undetermined. All patients were mismatch repair deficient, assessed by either PCR or immunohistochemistry. TCRs were sequenced from three patients responding to pembrolizumab. Germline V gives CDR1 MGHRA, CDR2 YSYEKL. V lost 11 bases to trimming and J lost 2 bases; unmatched junction nucleotides: 13. This CDR3 region has 15 residues. The sample comes from a study of PD-1 blockade in mismatch repair-deficient tumors. Study overall: All were previously treated, progressing patients with some twelve mismatch repair-deficient cancer types. Study outcomes and limitations: Tumor-resident clones, often undetectable pretreatment in blood, expanded then contracted after pembrolizumab.

Assay: immunoSEQ multiplex PCR; the TCRdb copy retains only in-frame clones and omits some. The top ten clones hold around 1.5% of a sample with some 15,000 clones, 75% to 90% of them seen once. The TCR originated in an adult with mismatch repair-deficient cancer. The chain combines TRBV4-1 with TRBJ2-7; 9 positions match TRBD1. Here the sequenced sample was PBMCs, taken less than 25 weeks after starting pembrolizumab. The CDR3 nucleotides are TGCGCCCGTAATTCAGGGGGACAGGGTGCCTACGAGCAGTACTTC. Protein product: CARNSGGQGAYEQYF.